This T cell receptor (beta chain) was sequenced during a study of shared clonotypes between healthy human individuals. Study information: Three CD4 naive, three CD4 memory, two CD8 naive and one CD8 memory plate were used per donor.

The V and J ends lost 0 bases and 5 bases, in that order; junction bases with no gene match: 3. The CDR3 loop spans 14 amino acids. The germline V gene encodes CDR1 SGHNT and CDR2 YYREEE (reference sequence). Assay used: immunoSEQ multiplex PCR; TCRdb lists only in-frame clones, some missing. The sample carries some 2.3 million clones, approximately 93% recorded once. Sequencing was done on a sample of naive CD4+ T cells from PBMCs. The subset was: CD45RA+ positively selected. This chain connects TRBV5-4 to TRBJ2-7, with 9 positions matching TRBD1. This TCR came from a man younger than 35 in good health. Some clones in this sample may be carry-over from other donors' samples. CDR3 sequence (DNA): TGTGCCAGCAGCTTGGTAGGGACAGGGAACGAGCAGTACTTC. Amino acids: CASSLVGTGNEQYF.